This T cell receptor beta chain was captured by sequencing in a study of blood T cell repertoires in COVID-19. Whole-study context: COVID-19 samples from acute and convalescent phases originated in the United States, Italy and Spain. Nucleic acid was either cDNA or gDNA, and it came from T cells, B-cell-depleted T cells, or PBMCs.

Those enrolled, adults aged roughly 18 to 90 years, came from roughly 23 US areas. Individuals in the exposed group had encountered a COVID-19 case within 2 weeks preceding study entry. The CDR3 covers 15 residues. Per the germline V gene, CDR1 is ENHRY and CDR2 is SYGVKD. V lost 8 bases, J lost 5 bases, and 10 bases stayed unmatched. Clones were sequenced by immunoSEQ multiplex PCR, and TCRdb holds only the in-frame ones, with some missing. In the table there are about 150,000 clones, about nine tenths of which are singletons. This receptor was identified in a woman in her forties who had been exposed to COVID-19. The source material was PBMCs or T cells enriched from blood (not recorded which). This chain links TRBV10-3 with TRBJ2-3, with TRBD2 matching 10 bases. The CDR3 DNA is TGTGCCATCGTTGGGGAGCGGGGGGGAAAAGATACGCAGTATTTT. The encoded protein is CAIVGERGGKDTQYF.